This TCR beta chain was sequenced for a study of identical twins. The J segment lost 5 bases and the V segment lost 5 bases, leaving 8 bases of the junction unmatched. The CDR3 is made up of 15 amino acids. CDR1 is PRHDT, CDR2 FYEKMQ, per germline (reference sequence). Every sampled donor was Caucasian and healthy. One entry per CDR3 protein, called by TCRdb with MiXCR from the 5' RACE reads. The table shows some 790,000 distinct CDR3 sequences, with around a sixth occurring only once. The same data also went into a second study, on T cells expressing NK-cell markers.

This TCR derives from a woman aged 18-35 years in good health. The V call is TRBV13, the J call TRBJ2-4, with 8 bases fitting TRBD2. The sample comprised PBMCs. This chain's CDR3 is CASSTRRGVENIQYF. Here the CDR3 DNA reads TGTGCCAGCAGCACCAGGCGGGGGGTGGAAAACATTCAGTACTTC.